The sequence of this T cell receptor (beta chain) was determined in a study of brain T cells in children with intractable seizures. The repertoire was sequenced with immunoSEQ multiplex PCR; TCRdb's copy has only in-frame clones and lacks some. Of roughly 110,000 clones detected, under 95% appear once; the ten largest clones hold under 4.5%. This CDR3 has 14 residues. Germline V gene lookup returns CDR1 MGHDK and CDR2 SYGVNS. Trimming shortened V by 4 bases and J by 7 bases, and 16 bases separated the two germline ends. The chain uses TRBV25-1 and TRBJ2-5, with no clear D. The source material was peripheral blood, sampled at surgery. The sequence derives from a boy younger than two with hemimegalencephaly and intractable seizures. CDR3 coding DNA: TGTGCCAGCAGTGGGGTGAACGGCCTCGGGACCCAGTACTTC. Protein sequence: CASSGVNGLGTQYF. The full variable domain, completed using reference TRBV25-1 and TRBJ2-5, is EADIYQTPRYLVIGTGKKITLECSQTMGHDKMYWYQQDPGMELHLIHYSYGVNSTEKGDLSSESTVSRIRTEHFPLTLESARPSHTSQYLCASSGVNGLGTQYFGPGTRLLVL.